This T cell receptor (beta chain) was recovered during a study of T-cell memory formation after mild COVID-19. Study-level information: Most TCR clusters belonged to a single donor. The study's findings and limits: Chiefly within CM and EM were the contracting CD4+ clones; CD8+ ones were within EMRA. Among clones contracting day 15 to 85, CD4/CD8 was balanced, whereas later expanders leaned CD4+. In pre-infection memory, a portion of responding clones appeared, which suggested that cross-reactive memory joined.

Using its own MiXCR run on the 5' RACE reads, TCRdb lists one record per CDR3 protein. The data show about 190,000 distinct CDR3 sequences, roughly 18% seen once. The V end was cut by 6 bases, the J end by 5 bases, with 15 bases between. The CDR3 has 14 residues. The germline V gene has CDR1 LGHDT and CDR2 YNNKEL (reference sequence). This clonotype was counted many times. The target antigen is unknown. This clonotype originated in an adult woman who had mild COVID-19 (a few samples of this study predate the infection). Cell type and time point are not known. The sample was PBMCs or a T cell subset sorted from them (not recorded which). The chain employs TRBV3-1 and TRBJ2-3; possible D gene TRBD1, 5 bases. The CDR3 reads CASRDGHLGDTQYF. The CDR3 bases are TGTGCCAGCAGAGATGGACATCTTGGAGATACGCAGTATTTT.